Sequencing of this TCR beta chain was carried out in a study of CD8+ T cells in alopecia areata. From alopecia areata patients, lesional scalp punch biopsies and peripheral blood were collected. This CDR3 comprises 15 residues. Trimming took 5 bases from V and 3 from J; bases not matched to a gene: 6. Per the germline V gene, CDR1 is SGHAT and CDR2 is FQNNGV. Findings and limits, study-wide: Scalp sequencing captures resident alphabeta T cells of normal skin too.

Turning to this clone: Its antigen is unidentified.

RNA, once extracted, was reverse transcribed into cDNA for use as the sequencing template. Some clones are missing from TCRdb's copy, which holds only in-frame ones; the method was immunoSEQ multiplex PCR. The profile shows approximately 59,000 clones, about half of them singletons. This chain uses TRBV11-2 with TRBJ2-1, with 8 bases aligning to TRBD2. Source: CD8+ T cells sorted from blood, taken at week 0. The clonotype comes from a human donor with alopecia areata. The CDR3 is CASSKIAGHYNEQFF. For the CDR3, the DNA is TGTGCCAGCAGCAAAATAGCGGGACACTACAATGAGCAGTTCTTC. The full variable domain, rest sourced from reference TRBV11-2 and TRBJ2-1, is EAGVAQSPRYKIIEKRQSVAFWCNPISGHATLYWYQQILGQGPKLLIQFQNNGVVDDSQLPKDRFSAERLKGVDSTLKIQPAKLEDSAVYLCASSKIAGHYNEQFFGPGTRLTVL.